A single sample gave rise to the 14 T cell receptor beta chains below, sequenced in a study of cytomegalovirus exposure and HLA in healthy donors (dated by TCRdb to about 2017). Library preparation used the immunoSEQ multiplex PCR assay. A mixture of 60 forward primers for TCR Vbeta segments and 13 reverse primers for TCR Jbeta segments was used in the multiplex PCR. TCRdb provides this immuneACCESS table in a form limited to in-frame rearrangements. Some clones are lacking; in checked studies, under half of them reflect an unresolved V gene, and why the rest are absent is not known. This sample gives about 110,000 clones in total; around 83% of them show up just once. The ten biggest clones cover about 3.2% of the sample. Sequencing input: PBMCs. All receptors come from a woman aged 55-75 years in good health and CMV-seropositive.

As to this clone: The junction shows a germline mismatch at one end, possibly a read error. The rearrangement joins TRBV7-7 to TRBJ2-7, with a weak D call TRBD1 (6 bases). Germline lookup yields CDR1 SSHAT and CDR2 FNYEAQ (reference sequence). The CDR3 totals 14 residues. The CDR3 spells CASSSDRNSYEQYF. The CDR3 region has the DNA TGTGCTAGCAGCTCCGACAGGAACTCCTACGAGCAGTACTTC. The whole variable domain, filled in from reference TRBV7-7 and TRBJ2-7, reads GAGVSQSPRYKVTKRGQDVTLRCDPISSHATLYWYQQALGQGPEFLTYFNYEAQPDKSGLPSDRFSAERPEGSISTLTIQRTEQRDSAMYRCASSSDRNSYEQYFGPGTRLTVT.

Written as DNA, the CDR3 is TGCGCCAGCAGCCCCCTAGATGTCAATCCGGGCGGGAGGGCCTCCCGTGAGCAGTTCTTC. Translation gives CASSPLDVNPGGRASREQFF. The chain couples TRBV5-1 to TRBJ2-1, with 9 bases lining up with TRBD2. The CDR3 is 20 amino acids. J gave up 9 bases and V 4 bases, and 26 bases lay outside the gene matches. The germline V gene encodes CDR1 SGHRS and CDR2 YFSETQ.

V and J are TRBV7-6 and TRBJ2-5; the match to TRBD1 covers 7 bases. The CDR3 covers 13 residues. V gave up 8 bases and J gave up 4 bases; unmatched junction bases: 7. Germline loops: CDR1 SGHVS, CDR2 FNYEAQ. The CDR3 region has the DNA TGTGCCAGCCGCCGACAGGGCGGAGAGACCCAGTACTTC. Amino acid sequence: CASRRQGGETQYF.

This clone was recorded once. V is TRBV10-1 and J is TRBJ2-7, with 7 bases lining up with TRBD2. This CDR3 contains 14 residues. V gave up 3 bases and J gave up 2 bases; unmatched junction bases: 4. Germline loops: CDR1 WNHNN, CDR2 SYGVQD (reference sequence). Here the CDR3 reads CASSEGGRPYEQYF. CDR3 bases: TGCGCCAGCAGTGAAGGCGGGAGACCCTACGAGCAGTACTTC.

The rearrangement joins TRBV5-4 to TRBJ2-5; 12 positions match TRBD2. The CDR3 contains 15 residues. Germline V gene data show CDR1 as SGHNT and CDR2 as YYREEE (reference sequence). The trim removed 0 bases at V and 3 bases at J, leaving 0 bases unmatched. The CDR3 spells CASSLGTSGKETQYF. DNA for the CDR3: TGTGCCAGCAGCTTGGGGACTAGCGGGAAAGAGACCCAGTACTTC.

The chain's CDR3 is CASSRATSSGQGSGELFF. CDR3 nucleotides: TGTGCCAGCAGCCGAGCGACTTCCTCGGGACAGGGGTCCGGGGAGCTGTTTTTT. The chain combines TRBV4-2 with TRBJ2-2; 10 bases match TRBD1. V lost 4 bases to trimming and J lost 6 bases; unmatched junction nucleotides: 14. The CDR3 loop spans 18 amino acids. Germline loops: CDR1 LGHNA, CDR2 YNFKEQ.

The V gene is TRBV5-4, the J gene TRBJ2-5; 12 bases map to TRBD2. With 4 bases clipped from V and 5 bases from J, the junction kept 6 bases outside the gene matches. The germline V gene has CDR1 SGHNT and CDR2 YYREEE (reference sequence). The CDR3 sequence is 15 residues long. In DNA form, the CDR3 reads TGTGCCAGCAGCCCCAGCCTAGCGGGAGGGGAGACCCAGTACTTC. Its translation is CASSPSLAGGETQYF.

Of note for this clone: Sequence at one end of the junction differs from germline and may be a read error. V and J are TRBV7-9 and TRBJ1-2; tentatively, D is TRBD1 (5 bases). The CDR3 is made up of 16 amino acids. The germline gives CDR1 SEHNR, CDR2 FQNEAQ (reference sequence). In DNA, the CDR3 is TGTTCCAGCAGCTTAGCTGGGTTAAGGGGACTGGATGGCTACACCTTC. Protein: CSSSLAGLRGLDGYTF. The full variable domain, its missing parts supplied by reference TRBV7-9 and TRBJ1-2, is DTGVSQNPRHKITKRGQNVTFRCDPISEHNRLYWYRQTLGQGPEFLTYFQNEAQLEKSRLLSDRFSAERPKGSFSTLEIQRTEQGDSAMYLCSSSLAGLRGLDGYTFGSGTRLTVV.

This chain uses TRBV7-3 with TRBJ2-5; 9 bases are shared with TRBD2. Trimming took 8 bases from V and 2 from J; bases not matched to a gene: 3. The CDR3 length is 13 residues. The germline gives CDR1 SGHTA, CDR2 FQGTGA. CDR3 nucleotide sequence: TGTGCCAGCGGCGCGGGAGGGCAAGAGACCCAGTACTTC. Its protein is CASGAGGQETQYF.

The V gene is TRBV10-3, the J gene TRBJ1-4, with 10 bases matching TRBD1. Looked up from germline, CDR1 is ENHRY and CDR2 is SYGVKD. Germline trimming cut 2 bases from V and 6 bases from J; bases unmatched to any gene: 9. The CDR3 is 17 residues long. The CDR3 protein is CAISEIGGTGDYEKLFF. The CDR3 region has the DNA TGTGCCATCAGTGAGATTGGGGGGACAGGGGATTATGAAAAACTGTTTTTT.

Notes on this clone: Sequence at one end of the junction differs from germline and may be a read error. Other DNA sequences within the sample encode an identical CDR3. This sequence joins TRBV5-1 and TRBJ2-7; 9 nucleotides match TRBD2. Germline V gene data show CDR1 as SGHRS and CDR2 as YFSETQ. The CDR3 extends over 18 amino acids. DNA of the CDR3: TGCGCCAGCAGCTCCTCCCGGGGCGGGACTAGCAAGGCCTACGAACAGTACTTC. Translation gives CASSSSRGGTSKAYEQYF.

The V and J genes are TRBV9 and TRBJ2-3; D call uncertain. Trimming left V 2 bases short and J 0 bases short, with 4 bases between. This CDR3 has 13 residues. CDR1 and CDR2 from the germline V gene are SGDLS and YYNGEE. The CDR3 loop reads CASSVLSTDTQYF. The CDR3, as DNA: TGTGCCAGCAGCGTCTTAAGCACAGATACGCAGTATTTT.

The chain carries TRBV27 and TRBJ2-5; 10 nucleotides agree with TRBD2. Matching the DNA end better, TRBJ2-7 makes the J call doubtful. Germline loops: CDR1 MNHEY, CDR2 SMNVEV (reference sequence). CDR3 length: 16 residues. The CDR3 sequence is CASSSRRTSGAYEQYF. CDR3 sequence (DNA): TGTGCCAGCAGTTCCCGTAGGACTAGCGGAGCCTACGAGCAGTACTTC.

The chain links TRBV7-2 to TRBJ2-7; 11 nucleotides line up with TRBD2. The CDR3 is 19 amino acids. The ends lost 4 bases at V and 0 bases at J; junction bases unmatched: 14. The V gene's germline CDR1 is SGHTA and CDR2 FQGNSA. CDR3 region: CASSSPTWASGRISYEQYF. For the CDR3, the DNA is TGTGCCAGCAGCTCCCCAACCTGGGCTAGCGGGAGGATCTCCTACGAGCAGTACTTC.